The 3 T cell receptor beta chains below were found in one sample sequenced in a study of PD-1 blockade in classical Hodgkin lymphoma. Time point of the sample: cycle 4 day 1 (C4D1), after more than five weeks of nivolumab. In every patient, relapse followed autologous stem cell transplantation, while exposure to brentuximab vedotin differed. Using immunoSEQ multiplex PCR, the repertoire was profiled, and TCRdb retains in-frame clones only, with some absent. The sample includes about 19,000 clones, approximately 73% of them seen just once. The source material was peripheral blood mononuclear cells (PBMCs), sampled before the fourth cycle of nivolumab. These receptors were taken from a human donor with classical Hodgkin lymphoma.

The chain has TRBV5-6 and TRBJ1-3; D not resolved. The CDR3 length is 16 residues. The germline V gene has CDR1 SGHDT and CDR2 YYEEEE. Deletions cut 3 bases from V and 0 bases from J, with 13 bases between. The CDR3 loop is CASSSTPGISGNTIYF. In DNA, the CDR3 is TGTGCCAGCAGCTCGACCCCCGGGATCTCTGGAAACACCATATATTTT.

The V call is TRBV25-1, the J call TRBJ2-1; D could derive from TRBD1 or TRBD2 (6 bases each). V gave up 4 bases and J gave up 1 base, with 14 bases separating them. Germline CDR1 and CDR2: MGHDK and SYGVNS. The CDR3 has 16 residues. The CDR3 reads CASSGGAQPSYNEQFF. CDR3 sequence (DNA): TGTGCCAGCAGTGGGGGGGCCCAACCTTCCTACAATGAGCAGTTCTTC.

CDR3 protein: CASGGGLAGGYEQYF. CDR3 nucleotides: TGCGCCAGCGGCGGAGGGTTAGCGGGAGGATACGAGCAGTACTTC. V is TRBV5-1 and J is TRBJ2-7; 10 bases are shared with TRBD2. The CDR3 runs 15 residues. V was pared by 7 bases and J by 4 bases, with 11 bases of the junction left unmatched. The germline gives CDR1 SGHRS, CDR2 YFSETQ.